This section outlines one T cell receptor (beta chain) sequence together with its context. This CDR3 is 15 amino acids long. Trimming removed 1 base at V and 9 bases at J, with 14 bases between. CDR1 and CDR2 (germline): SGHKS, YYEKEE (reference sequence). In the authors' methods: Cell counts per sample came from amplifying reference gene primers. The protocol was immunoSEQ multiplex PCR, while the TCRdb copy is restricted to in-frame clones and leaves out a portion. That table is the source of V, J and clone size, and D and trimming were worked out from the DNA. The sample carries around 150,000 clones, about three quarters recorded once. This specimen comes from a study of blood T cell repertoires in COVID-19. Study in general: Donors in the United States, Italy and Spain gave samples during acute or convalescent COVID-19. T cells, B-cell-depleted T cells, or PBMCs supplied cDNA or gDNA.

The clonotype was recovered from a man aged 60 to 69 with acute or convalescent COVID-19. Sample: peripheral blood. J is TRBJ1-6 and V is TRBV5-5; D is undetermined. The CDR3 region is CASSLSPAELSPLHF. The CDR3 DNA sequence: TGTGCCAGCAGCTTGTCGCCCGCCGAACTTTCACCCCTCCACTTT.